The present T cell receptor beta chain was sequenced within a study of blood T cell repertoires in COVID-19. V lost 4 bases and J 4 bases, leaving 13 bases between the germline ends. The germline gives CDR1 SGHRS, CDR2 YFSETQ. This CDR3 spans 14 amino acids. The assay was immunoSEQ multiplex PCR, and TCRdb's table has in-frame clones only and misses some. Of 200,000 or so clones listed, 83% are singletons. The sequence came from a woman in her forties or fifties who had been exposed to COVID-19. V and J are TRBV5-1 and TRBJ2-3, with D perhaps matching TRBD1 (6 bases). Sequenced: PBMCs or T cells enriched from blood (not recorded which). The CDR3 DNA follows: TGCGCCAGCAGCCGTAGACAGGAAGCAGATACGCAGTATTTT. Its protein product is CASSRRQEADTQYF.